Presented here are 20 T cell receptor beta chains from one specimen sequenced in a study of Ad26.COV2.S vaccination and SARS-CoV-2 variants. Data came from immunoSEQ multiplex PCR; TCRdb stores just in-frame clones and leaves some out. The sample carries roughly 300,000 clones, less than 90% recorded once. Treatment defined: around 19 received Ad26.COV2.S at low or high dose, single or two shots; 5 received placebo; per-sample allocation not given. It was on day 63 after the first vaccine or placebo injection that samples were taken. The specimen was peripheral blood, collected in a trial of Ad26.COV2.S vaccine versus placebo. The receptors were gathered from a person between 18 and 59 years old who received the Ad26.COV2.S COVID-19 vaccine or a placebo.

V is TRBV7-9 and J is TRBJ2-1, with D possibly TRBD1 on 5 matching bases. The germline V gene has CDR1 SEHNR and CDR2 FQNEAQ (reference sequence). Trimming shortened V by 0 bases and J by 6 bases, and 9 bases separated the two germline ends. The CDR3 is 14 residues long. CDR3 protein: CASSLAARGNEQFF. The CDR3 DNA sequence: TGTGCCAGCAGCTTAGCTGCTAGGGGCAATGAGCAGTTCTTC.

This clone was picked up many times. The CDR3 DNA reads as TGTGCCAGCAGCAACACGGGAGATAACACTGAAGCTTTCTTT. As protein: CASSNTGDNTEAFF. V usage is TRBV3-1 (or the pseudogene TRBV3-2) and J usage is TRBJ1-1; no clear D gene. The V and J ends lost 5 bases and 2 bases respectively, with 12 bases between them. This CDR3 is built from 14 residues. The V gene's germline CDR1 is LGHDT and CDR2 YNNKEL (reference sequence).

The rearrangement uses TRBV11-3 and TRBJ2-1; 10 bases are shared with TRBD1. The V and J ends lost 5 bases and 1 base, in that order; junction bases with no gene match: 2. Germline CDR1 is SGHNT and CDR2 is YENEEA. This CDR3 is built from 15 residues. For the CDR3, the DNA is TGTGCCAGCAGCCCGGACAGGGGGTCCTACAATGAGCAGTTCTTC. Amino acids: CASSPDRGSYNEQFF. The whole variable domain, filled in from reference TRBV11-3 and TRBJ2-1, reads EAGVVQSPRYKIIEKKQPVAFWCNPISGHNTLYWYLQNLGQGPELLIRYENEEAVDDSQLPKDRFSAERLKGVDSTLKIQPAELGDSAVYLCASSPDRGSYNEQFFGPGTRLTVL.

The rearrangement joins TRBV24-1 to TRBJ2-3; 8 nucleotides line up with TRBD2. The CDR3 covers 19 residues. After removal of 0 bases from V and 2 bases from J, the junction contained 12 bases not matched to a gene. Germline CDR1 is KGHDR and CDR2 is SFDVKD. CDR3 DNA: TGTGCCACCAGTGATTTGCCCAATGGACTAGCAGGGGCCACAGATACGCAGTATTTT. As protein: CATSDLPNGLAGATDTQYF.

This rearrangement joins TRBV28 to TRBJ1-6, with D perhaps TRBD1 (5 bases). This CDR3 is built from 17 residues. Germline loops: CDR1 MDHEN, CDR2 SYDVKM. Deletions cut 3 bases from V and 5 bases from J, with 17 bases between. CDR3 DNA sequence: TGTGCCAGCAGTTTTCCTTTGGGGCCCAGAGATAATTCACCCCTCCACTTT. Translated: CASSFPLGPRDNSPLHF.

V and J are TRBV5-5 and TRBJ1-3; D not resolved. The V and J ends lost 0 bases and 4 bases respectively, with 8 bases between them. In germline, CDR1 is SGHKS, CDR2 YYEKEE (reference sequence). The CDR3 spans 14 residues. CDR3 sequence (DNA): TGTGCCAGCAGCTTGGAAGCGAACGGAAACACCATATATTTT. This codes for CASSLEANGNTIYF. The full variable domain, rest sourced from reference TRBV5-5 and TRBJ1-3, is DAGVTQSPTHLIKTRGQQVTLRCSPISGHKSVSWYQQVLGQGPQFIFQYYEKEERGRGNFPDRFSARQFPNYSSELNVNALLLGDSALYLCASSLEANGNTIYFGEGSWLTVV.

The V and J genes are TRBV7-2 and TRBJ2-5, with 9 bases aligning to TRBD2. Germline trimming cut 5 bases from V and 10 bases from J; bases unmatched to any gene: 17. The germline V gene encodes CDR1 SGHTA and CDR2 FQGNSA. This CDR3 has 16 residues. The CDR3 spells CASSLDSGGGIRIQYF. In DNA, the CDR3 is TGTGCCAGCAGCCTAGATAGCGGGGGCGGTATCCGGATCCAGTACTTC.

J is TRBJ2-2 and V is TRBV9; TRBD2 is a possible D gene (5 bases). The CDR3 runs to 15 residues. V lost 1 base and J 4 bases, leaving 11 bases between the germline ends. CDR1 is SGDLS and CDR2 is YYNGEE in the germline V gene. CDR3: CASSVKAVVTGELFF. CDR3 DNA sequence: TGTGCCAGCAGCGTAAAAGCGGTAGTCACCGGGGAGCTGTTTTTT.

The chain joins TRBV6-5 to TRBJ1-1, with a possible D match to TRBD1 (5 bases). The V end was cut by 0 bases, the J end by 7 bases, with 6 bases between. CDR1 and CDR2 (germline): MNHEY, SVGAGI. The CDR3 is made up of 12 amino acids. DNA for the CDR3: TGTGCCAGCAGTTACTCGGGGGGTGAAGCTTTCTTT. This sequence encodes CASSYSGGEAFF.

This clone was detected ten times or more. The V gene is TRBV20-1, the J gene TRBJ1-1; D gene ambiguous. Germline V gene data show CDR1 as DFQATT and CDR2 as SNEGSKA (reference sequence). V dropped 3 bases and J dropped 0 bases, with 11 bases sitting between them. The CDR3 runs to 14 residues. The CDR3: CSASASLMNTEAFF. The CDR3 DNA sequence: TGCAGTGCTAGTGCCAGCCTAATGAACACTGAAGCTTTCTTT.

This clone appeared a few times. This sequence joins TRBV5-1 and TRBJ2-7, with D possibly matching TRBD1 (6 bases). Germline CDR1 is SGHRS and CDR2 is YFSETQ. CDR3 length: 15 residues. The ends were cut back, 0 bases at V and 2 bases at J, with 12 bases in the middle. The CDR3 protein is CASSLGTALTYEQYF. CDR3 nucleotides: TGCGCCAGCAGCTTGGGGACAGCTCTCACCTACGAGCAGTACTTC.

The chain uses TRBV7-9 and TRBJ2-5; D gene ambiguous. Germline CDR1 and CDR2: SEHNR and FQNEAQ (reference sequence). The CDR3 is 15 residues long. With 4 bases removed from V and 7 bases from J, the gap between germline ends came to 19 bases. The CDR3 here is CASSSIIFHPGTQYF. The CDR3 DNA reads TGTGCCAGCAGCTCTATTATATTCCACCCGGGGACCCAGTACTTC.

This clone was observed a few times. J is TRBJ2-1 and V is TRBV9; a possible D gene is TRBD2 (5 bases). Germline CDR1 SGDLS, CDR2 YYNGEE. This CDR3 contains 12 residues. With 0 bases removed from V and 12 bases from J, the gap between germline ends came to 10 bases. The CDR3 spells CASSVVEDRQFF. The CDR3 nucleotides read TGTGCCAGCAGCGTAGTGGAGGACCGGCAGTTCTTC.

The chain employs TRBV29-1 and TRBJ2-3; TRBD1 matches 7 bases. V was clipped by 7 bases and J by 4 bases; unmatched bases: 5. This CDR3 has 12 residues. CDR1 SQVTM and CDR2 ANQGSEA come from the germline V gene. CDR3 loop: CSGDSGADTQYF. The DNA of the CDR3 is TGCAGCGGGGACAGTGGGGCAGATACGCAGTATTTT.

The chain couples TRBV2 to TRBJ2-3, with 12 bases lining up with TRBD2. This CDR3 is built from 14 residues. Per germline, CDR1 SNHLY and CDR2 FYNNEI. Trimming cost V 7 bases and J 5 bases; bases outside gene matches: 4. The CDR3 protein is CASTSGRDQDTQYF. The CDR3 coding sequence is TGTGCCAGCACTAGCGGGAGGGACCAAGATACGCAGTATTTT.

The V and J genes are TRBV28 and TRBJ1-6; D ambiguous. V lost 2 bases and J 7 bases, leaving 9 bases between the germline ends. Germline CDR1 is MDHEN and CDR2 is SYDVKM. This CDR3 has 14 residues. The CDR3 nucleotides read TGTGCCAGCAGTTTAACCTTCTCCAATTCACCCCTCCACTTT. This sequence encodes CASSLTFSNSPLHF.

The gene calls are TRBV9 and TRBJ2-3, with no clear D. From germline, CDR1 is SGDLS and CDR2 YYNGEE. The V and J ends lost 0 bases and 9 bases respectively, with 17 bases between them. The CDR3 has 15 amino acids. CDR3 sequence reads: CASSVVSGYLDTQYF. The CDR3 coding sequence is TGTGCCAGCAGCGTAGTAAGTGGTTACCTTGACACGCAGTATTTT.

This rearrangement joins TRBV5-6 to TRBJ2-7, with D maybe TRBD1 (7 bases). V gave up 4 bases and J gave up 2 bases, with 13 bases separating them. Germline V lookup: CDR1 SGHDT, CDR2 YYEEEE. CDR3 length: 14 residues. DNA for the CDR3: TGTGCCAGCAGCGCGGGACAGAGCACCTACGAGCAGTACTTC. This encodes CASSAGQSTYEQYF.

The chain links TRBV5-1 to TRBJ2-7; D is ambiguous. This CDR3 has 13 amino acids. In germline, CDR1 is SGHRS, CDR2 YFSETQ. The germline V and J ends were trimmed by 2 bases and 5 bases, with 11 bases remaining between them. The CDR3 protein is CASSFQGGHEQYF. For the CDR3, the DNA is TGCGCCAGCAGCTTCCAAGGTGGACACGAGCAGTACTTC. Based on the CDR3 plus reference TRBV5-1 and TRBJ2-7, the full variable domain is KAGVTQTPRYLIKTRGQQVTLSCSPISGHRSVSWYQQTPGQGLQFLFEYFSETQRNKGNFPGRFSGRQFSNSRSEMNVSTLELGDSALYLCASSFQGGHEQYFGPGTRLTVT.

V usage is TRBV11-2 and J usage is TRBJ2-7, with 7 bases identical to TRBD2. This CDR3 region has 16 residues. Germline V CDR1 and CDR2: SGHAT, FQNNGV. The trim removed 5 bases at V and 3 bases at J, leaving 13 bases unmatched. The CDR3: CASSVIGAGALYEQYF. The CDR3 DNA is TGTGCCAGCAGCGTAATCGGGGCGGGAGCACTCTACGAGCAGTACTTC.